The rows below give T cell receptor beta chains drawn from one sample of a study of T-cell memory formation after mild COVID-19. Using its own MiXCR run on the 5' RACE reads, TCRdb lists one record per CDR3 protein. Found here are about 350,000 distinct CDR3 sequences, roughly 13% of them singletons; the top ten hold 20% to 25%. The specimen was PBMCs or a T cell subset sorted from them (not recorded which). The receptors originated from a man between 18 and 29 years old who had mild COVID-19 (a few samples of this study predate the infection). Cell type and time point are not known. Each CDR3 is given with its conserved first and last residue. D genes are given only for firm matches. Rows give clone size only sometimes, using once, few, many, or a class for an expanded clone.

CDR3aa: CAWARGQGATEAFF; CDR3nt: TGTGCCTGGGCGAGGGGACAGGGGGCCACTGAAGCTTTCTTT; abundance: NA; v_gene: TRBV30; j_gene: TRBJ1-1; d_gene: TRBD1
CDR3aa: CATSDFSGGDETQYF; CDR3nt: TGTGCCACCAGTGATTTTTCAGGGGGCGATGAGACCCAGTACTTC; abundance: NA; v_gene: TRBV24-1; j_gene: TRBJ2-5; d_gene: TRBD1
CDR3aa: CSALKDRLYEQYF; CDR3nt: TGCAGTGCTTTAAAGGACAGGCTCTACGAGCAGTACTTC; abundance: few; v_gene: TRBV20-1; j_gene: TRBJ2-7; d_gene: TRBD1
CDR3aa: CASSRLEIGAKNIQYF; CDR3nt: TGTGCCAGCAGCCGACTCGAGATTGGGGCCAAAAACATTCAGTACTTC; abundance: few; v_gene: TRBV5-5; j_gene: TRBJ2-4; d_gene: NA
CDR3aa: CASRGASGVETQYF; CDR3nt: TGTGCCAGCAGAGGAGCTAGCGGGGTGGAGACCCAGTACTTC; abundance: NA; v_gene: TRBV2; j_gene: TRBJ2-5; d_gene: TRBD2
CDR3aa: CASSLRPLGTEAFF; CDR3nt: TGTGCCAGCAGTTTACGGCCACTGGGCACTGAAGCTTTCTTT; abundance: few; v_gene: TRBV12-3/TRBV12-4; j_gene: TRBJ1-1; d_gene: NA
CDR3aa: CASLSGTGELFF; CDR3nt: TGTGCCAGCCTTTCGGGGACCGGGGAGCTGTTTTTT; abundance: many; v_gene: TRBV7-9; j_gene: TRBJ2-2; d_gene: NA
CDR3aa: CASSYGQEKETQYF; CDR3nt: TGTGCCAGCAGTTACGGACAGGAAAAAGAGACCCAGTACTTC; abundance: NA; v_gene: TRBV6-6; j_gene: TRBJ2-5; d_gene: TRBD1
CDR3aa: CASSLVDRDQETQYF; CDR3nt: TGTGCCAGCAGCTTAGTGGACAGGGACCAAGAGACCCAGTACTTC; abundance: NA; v_gene: TRBV7-2; j_gene: TRBJ2-5; d_gene: TRBD1
CDR3aa: CASSLTSEGAGELFF; CDR3nt: TGCGCCAGCAGTCTTACGTCCGAGGGGGCCGGGGAGCTGTTTTTT; abundance: NA; v_gene: TRBV4-1; j_gene: TRBJ2-2; d_gene: NA
CDR3aa: CASSLDRHYGYTF; CDR3nt: TGTGCCAGCAGCTTGGACAGGCATTATGGCTACACCTTC; abundance: few; v_gene: TRBV5-4; j_gene: TRBJ1-2; d_gene: NA
CDR3aa: CASSPNRGGEKLFF; CDR3nt: TGTGCCAGCAGTCCGAACAGGGGAGGTGAAAAACTGTTTTTT; abundance: NA; v_gene: TRBV12-3/TRBV12-4; j_gene: TRBJ1-4; d_gene: TRBD1
CDR3aa: CASRDNSYEQYF; CDR3nt: TGCGCCAGCAGAGACAACTCCTACGAGCAGTACTTC; abundance: many; v_gene: TRBV10-2; j_gene: TRBJ2-7; d_gene: NA
CDR3aa: CASSLSYRGRIF; CDR3nt: TGTGCCAGCAGCCTATCCTACAGGGGAAGGATCTTC; abundance: NA; v_gene: TRBV7-9; j_gene: TRBJ2-1; d_gene: TRBD1
CDR3aa: CASSFGFQPQHF; CDR3nt: TGTGCCAGCAGTTTTGGGTTTCAGCCCCAGCATTTT; abundance: NA; v_gene: TRBV28; j_gene: TRBJ1-5; d_gene: NA
CDR3aa: CASSQDGTGVRQTEAFF; CDR3nt: TGCGCCAGCAGCCAAGACGGGACAGGGGTACGTCAGACTGAAGCTTTCTTT; abundance: NA; v_gene: TRBV4-3; j_gene: TRBJ1-1; d_gene: TRBD1
CDR3aa: CASSLVAGIDHGYTF; CDR3nt: TGTGCCAGCAGCCTCGTGGCTGGGATTGATCATGGCTACACCTTC; abundance: few; v_gene: TRBV7-3; j_gene: TRBJ1-2; d_gene: NA
CDR3aa: CASSQAAWGLYNEQFF; CDR3nt: TGTGCCAGCAGCCAAGCGGCGTGGGGCCTCTACAATGAGCAGTTCTTC; abundance: few; v_gene: TRBV4-2; j_gene: TRBJ2-1; d_gene: NA
CDR3aa: CASSPWGRGNEQFF; CDR3nt: TGTGCCAGCAGTCCTTGGGGCAGGGGAAATGAGCAGTTCTTC; abundance: many; v_gene: TRBV2; j_gene: TRBJ2-1; d_gene: NA
CDR3aa: CSARKVGGLQETQYF; CDR3nt: TGCAGTGCTAGAAAGGTGGGGGGACTCCAAGAGACCCAGTACTTC; abundance: many; v_gene: TRBV20-1; j_gene: TRBJ2-5; d_gene: NA
CDR3aa: CASSYTSVVQGAYNEQFF; CDR3nt: TGTGCCAGCAGTTACACCTCGGTGGTACAGGGGGCCTACAATGAGCAGTTCTTC; abundance: few; v_gene: TRBV6-5; j_gene: TRBJ2-1; d_gene: TRBD1
CDR3aa: CASSLLGSGYGYTF; CDR3nt: TGTGCCAGCAGCTTACTTGGGTCAGGCTATGGCTACACCTTC; abundance: NA; v_gene: TRBV7-2; j_gene: TRBJ1-2; d_gene: NA
CDR3aa: CASEGTGTEAFF; CDR3nt: TGCGCCAGCGAGGGGACAGGGACTGAAGCTTTCTTT; abundance: NA; v_gene: TRBV5-1; j_gene: TRBJ1-1; d_gene: TRBD1
CDR3aa: CSARPGGTDTQYF; CDR3nt: TGCAGTGCTAGGCCCGGAGGCACAGATACGCAGTATTTT; abundance: many; v_gene: TRBV20-1; j_gene: TRBJ2-3; d_gene: NA
CDR3aa: CSARAPGAGEQYF; CDR3nt: TGCAGTGCTAGAGCTCCGGGGGCAGGCGAGCAGTACTTC; abundance: NA; v_gene: TRBV20-1; j_gene: TRBJ2-7; d_gene: NA
CDR3aa: CASSLLAGGDEQYF; CDR3nt: TGTGCCAGCAGTTTACTAGCGGGGGGTGACGAGCAGTACTTC; abundance: many; v_gene: TRBV12-3/TRBV12-4; j_gene: TRBJ2-7; d_gene: TRBD2
CDR3aa: CASSLGGGFDTQYF; CDR3nt: TGTGCCAGCAGCTTAGGCGGGGGGTTCGATACGCAGTATTTT; abundance: few; v_gene: TRBV7-8; j_gene: TRBJ2-3; d_gene: TRBD2
CDR3aa: CASSQDGAGRAGELFF; CDR3nt: TGCGCCAGCAGCCAAGACGGCGCGGGGAGGGCCGGGGAGCTGTTTTTT; abundance: many; v_gene: TRBV4-3; j_gene: TRBJ2-2; d_gene: TRBD2
CDR3aa: CASRTGLENEKLFF; CDR3nt: TGTGCCAGCAGGACGGGACTCGAAAATGAAAAACTGTTTTTT; abundance: NA; v_gene: TRBV6-1; j_gene: TRBJ1-4; d_gene: NA
CDR3aa: CASRPERGGSYEQYF; CDR3nt: TGTGCCAGCAGACCCGAGCGCGGGGGGTCCTACGAGCAGTACTTC; abundance: few; v_gene: TRBV6-2/TRBV6-3; j_gene: TRBJ2-7; d_gene: TRBD2
CDR3aa: CASSPDLSGNTIYF; CDR3nt: TGTGCCAGCAGCCCGGACCTCTCTGGAAACACCATATATTTT; abundance: few; v_gene: TRBV5-6; j_gene: TRBJ1-3; d_gene: NA
CDR3aa: CASSRGTVTEAFF; CDR3nt: TGCGCCAGCAGCCGCGGGACGGTCACTGAAGCTTTCTTT; abundance: NA; v_gene: TRBV4-1; j_gene: TRBJ1-1; d_gene: NA
CDR3aa: CASSSWGSRDSGHEQYF; CDR3nt: TGTGCCAGCAGTTCCTGGGGGTCCCGGGACAGTGGCCACGAGCAGTACTTC; abundance: NA; v_gene: TRBV12-3/TRBV12-4; j_gene: TRBJ2-7; d_gene: TRBD1
CDR3aa: CASSNRKTGMGETQYF; CDR3nt: TGTGCCAGCAGCAACCGAAAGACAGGGATGGGAGAGACCCAGTACTTC; abundance: few; v_gene: TRBV7-9; j_gene: TRBJ2-5; d_gene: TRBD1
CDR3aa: CASSYSIGAGVLNTEAFF; CDR3nt: TGTGCCAGCAGTTACTCGATAGGGGCGGGTGTGCTGAACACTGAAGCTTTCTTT; abundance: NA; v_gene: TRBV6-2/TRBV6-3; j_gene: TRBJ1-1; d_gene: NA
CDR3aa: CSARFLAGTDTQYF; CDR3nt: TGCAGTGCTAGGTTCCTGGCGGGGACAGATACGCAGTATTTT; abundance: NA; v_gene: TRBV20-1; j_gene: TRBJ2-3; d_gene: NA
CDR3aa: CSFRGLGEKLFF; CDR3nt: TGCAGTTTCAGGGGCCTTGGAGAAAAACTGTTTTTT; abundance: NA; v_gene: TRBV20-1; j_gene: TRBJ1-4; d_gene: NA
CDR3aa: CASSPRTSGGAGDTQYF; CDR3nt: TGTGCCAGCAGCCCCCGGACTAGCGGGGGGGCGGGGGATACGCAGTATTTT; abundance: many; v_gene: TRBV11-2; j_gene: TRBJ2-3; d_gene: TRBD2
CDR3aa: CASSSGGDREQYF; CDR3nt: TGTGCCAGCAGCTCAGGGGGGGACAGGGAGCAGTACTTC; abundance: few; v_gene: TRBV7-2; j_gene: TRBJ2-7; d_gene: NA
CDR3aa: CASSPGLAGGNTGELFF; CDR3nt: TGCGCCAGCAGCCCCGGACTAGCGGGGGGGAACACCGGGGAGCTGTTTTTT; abundance: few; v_gene: TRBV10-1; j_gene: TRBJ2-2; d_gene: TRBD2
CDR3aa: CASSQSGLGGETQYF; CDR3nt: TGCGCCAGCAGCCAATCTGGATTGGGAGGAGAGACCCAGTACTTC; abundance: few; v_gene: TRBV4-1; j_gene: TRBJ2-5; d_gene: NA
CDR3aa: CASSPLGPGLAESDTQYF; CDR3nt: TGTGCCAGCTCACCACTAGGACCGGGACTAGCGGAATCAGATACGCAGTATTTT; abundance: NA; v_gene: TRBV18; j_gene: TRBJ2-3; d_gene: TRBD2
CDR3aa: CASSVALDSPLHF; CDR3nt: TGTGCCAGCAGCGTAGCTTTAGATTCACCCCTCCACTTT; abundance: NA; v_gene: TRBV9; j_gene: TRBJ1-6; d_gene: NA
CDR3aa: CASSLEGQGSAFF; CDR3nt: TGCGCCAGCAGCTTGGAAGGACAGGGCTCAGCTTTCTTT; abundance: NA; v_gene: TRBV5-1; j_gene: TRBJ1-1; d_gene: TRBD1
CDR3aa: CASSFQSGDTEAFF; CDR3nt: TGTGCCAGCAGTTTCCAGTCGGGGGACACTGAAGCTTTCTTT; abundance: NA; v_gene: TRBV6-5; j_gene: TRBJ1-1; d_gene: NA
CDR3aa: CASRHPGHSNTGELFF; CDR3nt: TGTGCCAGCAGGCACCCAGGGCATTCGAACACCGGGGAGCTGTTTTTT; abundance: NA; v_gene: TRBV6-2/TRBV6-3; j_gene: TRBJ2-2; d_gene: NA
CDR3aa: CASSSSFIGSPLHF; CDR3nt: TGTGCCAGCAGCTCCAGTTTTATCGGTTCACCCCTCCACTTT; abundance: few; v_gene: TRBV6-5; j_gene: TRBJ1-6; d_gene: NA
CDR3aa: CASSQVNRQGEQFF; CDR3nt: TGCGCCAGCAGCCAAGTCAACAGGCAGGGGGAGCAGTTCTTC; abundance: many; v_gene: TRBV4-3; j_gene: TRBJ2-1; d_gene: NA
CDR3aa: CASSEFVGGYNEQFF; CDR3nt: TGTGCCAGCAGTGAATTTGTAGGCGGTTACAATGAGCAGTTCTTC; abundance: NA; v_gene: TRBV2; j_gene: TRBJ2-1; d_gene: NA
CDR3aa: CASSFTSARTDTQYF; CDR3nt: TGTGCCAGCAGCTTTACGTCAGCCCGGACAGATACGCAGTATTTT; abundance: few; v_gene: TRBV7-9; j_gene: TRBJ2-3; d_gene: NA
CDR3aa: CSAKTGGTNYGYTF; CDR3nt: TGCAGTGCTAAAACAGGGGGAACTAACTATGGCTACACCTTC; abundance: NA; v_gene: TRBV20-1; j_gene: TRBJ1-2; d_gene: TRBD1
CDR3aa: CASSQWDREHYQPQHF; CDR3nt: TGTGCCAGCAGCCAATGGGACAGGGAGCACTATCAGCCCCAGCATTTT; abundance: few; v_gene: TRBV5-6; j_gene: TRBJ1-5; d_gene: TRBD1